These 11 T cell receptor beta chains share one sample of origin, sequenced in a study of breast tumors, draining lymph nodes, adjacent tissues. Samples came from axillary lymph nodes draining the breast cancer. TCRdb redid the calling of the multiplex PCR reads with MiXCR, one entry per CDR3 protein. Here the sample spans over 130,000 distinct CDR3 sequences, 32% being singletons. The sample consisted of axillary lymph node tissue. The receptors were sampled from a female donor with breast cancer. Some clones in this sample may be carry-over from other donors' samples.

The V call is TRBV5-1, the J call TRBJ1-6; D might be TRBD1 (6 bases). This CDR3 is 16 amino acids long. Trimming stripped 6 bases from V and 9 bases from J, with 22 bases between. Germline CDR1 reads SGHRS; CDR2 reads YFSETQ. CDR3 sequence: CASNSRGTASASPLHF. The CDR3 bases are TGCGCCAGCAATTCGAGGGGGACGGCTTCCGCTTCACCCCTCCACTTT. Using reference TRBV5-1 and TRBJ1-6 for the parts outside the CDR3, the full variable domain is KAGVTQTPRYLIKTRGQQVTLSCSPISGHRSVSWYQQTPGQGLQFLFEYFSETQRNKGNFPGRFSGRQFSNSRSEMNVSTLELGDSALYLCASNSRGTASASPLHFGNGTRLTVT.

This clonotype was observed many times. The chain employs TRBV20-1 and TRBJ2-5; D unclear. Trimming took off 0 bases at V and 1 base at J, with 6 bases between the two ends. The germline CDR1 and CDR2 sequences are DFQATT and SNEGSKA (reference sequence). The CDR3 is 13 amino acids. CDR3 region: CSARDRAQETQYF. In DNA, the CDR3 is TGCAGTGCTAGAGACAGAGCCCAAGAGACCCAGTACTTC.

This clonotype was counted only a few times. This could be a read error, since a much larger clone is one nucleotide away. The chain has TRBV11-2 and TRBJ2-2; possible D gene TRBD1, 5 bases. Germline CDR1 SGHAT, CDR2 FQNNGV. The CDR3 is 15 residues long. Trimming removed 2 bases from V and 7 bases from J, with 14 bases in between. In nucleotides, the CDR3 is TGTGCCAGCAGCTTATTCGGCAGGGCTAACGGGGAGCTGTTTTTT. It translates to CASSLFGRANGELFF.

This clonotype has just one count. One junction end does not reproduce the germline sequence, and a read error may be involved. CDR3: CAITKDSRTEASF. CDR3 DNA: TGTGCCATCACCAAGGACAGTCGCACTGAAGCTTCCTTT. The chain employs TRBV10-3 and TRBJ1-1; perhaps TRBD1 as D (6 bases). CDR1 and CDR2 from the germline V gene are ENHRY and SYGVKD. The CDR3 is made up of 13 amino acids.

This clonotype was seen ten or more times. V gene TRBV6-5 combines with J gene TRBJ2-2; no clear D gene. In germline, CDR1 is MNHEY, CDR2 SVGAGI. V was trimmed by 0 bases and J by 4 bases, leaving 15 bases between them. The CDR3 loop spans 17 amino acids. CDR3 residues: CASSYSHAALSTGELFF. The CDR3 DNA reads TGTGCCAGCAGTTACTCTCACGCGGCTTTGAGCACCGGGGAGCTGTTTTTT.

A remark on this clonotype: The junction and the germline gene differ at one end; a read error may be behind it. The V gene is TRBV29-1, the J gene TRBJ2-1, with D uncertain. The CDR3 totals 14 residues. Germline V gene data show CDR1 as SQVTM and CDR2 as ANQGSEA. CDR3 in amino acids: CSVELMMRYSEQFF. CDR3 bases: TGCAGCGTTGAATTGATGATGAGGTACAGTGAGCAGTTCTTC.

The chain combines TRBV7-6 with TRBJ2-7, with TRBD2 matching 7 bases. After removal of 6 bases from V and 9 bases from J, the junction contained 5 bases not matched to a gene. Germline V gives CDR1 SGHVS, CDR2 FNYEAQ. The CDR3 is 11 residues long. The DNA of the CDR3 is TGTGCCAGCAGGGGGGGGTTCGGGCAGTACGTC. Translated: CASRGGFGQYV.

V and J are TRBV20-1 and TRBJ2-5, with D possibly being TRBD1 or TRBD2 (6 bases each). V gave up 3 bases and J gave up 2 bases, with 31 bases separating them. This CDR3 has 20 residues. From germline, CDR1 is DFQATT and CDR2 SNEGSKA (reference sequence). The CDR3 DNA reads TGCAGTGCTAGGGACATAGCGAACACCGGGGGCCGTTGGTATCAAGAGACCCAGTACTTC. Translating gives CSARDIANTGGRWYQETQYF.

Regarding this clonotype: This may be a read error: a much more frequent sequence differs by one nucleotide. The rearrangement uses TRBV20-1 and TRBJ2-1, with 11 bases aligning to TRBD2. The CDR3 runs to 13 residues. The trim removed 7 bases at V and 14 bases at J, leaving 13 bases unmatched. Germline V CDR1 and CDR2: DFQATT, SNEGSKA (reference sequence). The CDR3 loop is CSVRGPSGGTEFF. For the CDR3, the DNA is TGCAGTGTCAGAGGGCCTAGCGGGGGGACCGAGTTCTTC.

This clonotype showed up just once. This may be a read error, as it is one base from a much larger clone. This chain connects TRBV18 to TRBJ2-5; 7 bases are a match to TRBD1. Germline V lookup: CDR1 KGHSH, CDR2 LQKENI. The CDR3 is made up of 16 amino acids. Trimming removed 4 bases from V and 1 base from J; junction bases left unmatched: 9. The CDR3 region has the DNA TGTGCCAGCTCACGGATAATGTCAGGGGGCCAAGAGACCCAGTACTTC. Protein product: CASSRIMSGGQETQYF.

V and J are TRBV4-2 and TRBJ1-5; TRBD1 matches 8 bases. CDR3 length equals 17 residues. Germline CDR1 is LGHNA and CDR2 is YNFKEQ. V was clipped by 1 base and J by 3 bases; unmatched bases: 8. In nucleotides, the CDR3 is TGTGCCAGCAGCCAAGGGACAGGGTATAGTAACAATCAGCCCCAGCATTTT. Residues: CASSQGTGYSNNQPQHF.